This record looks at one TCR beta chain sequence and its context. CDR3 length equals 15 residues. The germline CDR1 and CDR2 sequences are SNHLY and FYNNEI. The data were taken from a study of T cells expressing NK-cell markers. TCRdb re-called the 5' RACE reads, yielding one record per CDR3 amino acid sequence without DNA. The listing contains 300,000 to 450,000 distinct CDR3 sequences. Material: blood T cells: a sorted CD56 or NKG2C T cell subset, CD4+ or CD8+ T cells, or bulk PBMC T cells (not recorded which). The rearrangement uses TRBV2 and TRBJ1-2; no DNA is available, so the TRBD1 call from TCRdb remains unchecked. The sequence derives from a man aged 18-70 years in good health. CDR3 region: CASRAETGSTYGYTF.